These 14 T cell receptor beta chains originate from one sample sequenced in a study of blood T cell repertoires in COVID-19. Produced via immunoSEQ multiplex PCR; TCRdb's table is partial and in-frame only. Of 87,000 or so clones listed, around 87% were seen once; the top ten hold around 7%. Material for sequencing was peripheral blood. These receptors originate from a human donor with acute or convalescent COVID-19. The donor label of this sample is uncertain.

V and J are TRBV5-1 and TRBJ1-4; D is undetermined. The germline V and J ends were trimmed by 0 bases and 0 bases, with 12 bases remaining between them. Germline CDR1 reads SGHRS; CDR2 reads YFSETQ. The CDR3 is 17 residues long. The chain's CDR3 is CASSLASGYATNEKLFF. The CDR3 nucleotides read TGCGCCAGCAGCTTGGCGTCAGGCTATGCAACTAATGAAAAACTGTTTTTT. The full variable domain, with the rest looked up from reference TRBV5-1 and TRBJ1-4, is KAGVTQTPRYLIKTRGQQVTLSCSPISGHRSVSWYQQTPGQGLQFLFEYFSETQRNKGNFPGRFSGRQFSNSRSEMNVSTLELGDSALYLCASSLASGYATNEKLFFGSGTQLSVL.

The V and J genes are TRBV29-1 and TRBJ1-2; D is perhaps TRBD1 (5 bases). The V gene lost 6 bases and the J gene lost 6 bases, with 14 bases spanning the gap. The CDR3 consists of 12 residues. Germline lookup yields CDR1 SQVTM and CDR2 ANQGSEA. The CDR3 region is CSVPVAQDGYTF. The CDR3 bases are TGCAGCGTCCCTGTCGCACAGGATGGCTACACCTTC.

The rearrangement joins TRBV6-5 to TRBJ1-2; possibly TRBD1 for D (5 bases). CDR1 is MNHEY and CDR2 is SVGAGI in the germline V gene. The CDR3 contains 12 residues. The V end lost 6 bases, the J end lost 6 bases, and 11 bases lay between the germline ends. The CDR3 region is CASSLQGDGYTF. The CDR3 DNA reads as TGTGCCAGCAGCCTTCAGGGTGATGGCTACACCTTC.

This chain connects TRBV5-4 to TRBJ1-2; 10 bases match TRBD1. The CDR3 contains 13 residues. The V segment lost 8 bases and the J segment 5 bases; nucleotides outside the gene matches: 6. The V gene's germline CDR1 is SGHNT and CDR2 YYREEE (reference sequence). CDR3: CARSRDRGYGYTF. The DNA of the CDR3 is TGTGCCAGATCGCGGGACAGGGGTTATGGCTACACCTTC.

The CDR3 region has the DNA TGCAGCGTCGCCCAGGGGGCCTACACTGAAGCTTTCTTT. Amino acid sequence: CSVAQGAYTEAFF. The chain has TRBV29-1 and TRBJ1-1; 8 positions agree with TRBD1. CDR3 size: 13 residues. CDR1 and CDR2 from the germline V gene are SQVTM and ANQGSEA. Trimming removed 6 bases from V and 3 bases from J; junction bases left unmatched: 6.

V gene TRBV2 combines with J gene TRBJ2-7; TRBD1 agrees at 7 bases. V lost 4 bases and J lost 3; bases outside the gene matches: 3. Germline V CDR1 and CDR2: SNHLY, FYNNEI. The CDR3 runs to 13 residues. The CDR3 reads CASSAGTDYEQYF. The CDR3, as DNA: TGTGCCAGCAGTGCTGGGACAGACTACGAGCAGTACTTC.

This clone has just one count. The chain joins TRBV19 to TRBJ2-3; TRBD1 might be the D (6 bases). The CDR3 extends over 15 amino acids. V lost 7 bases, J lost 4 bases, and 18 bases lay in between. Looked up from germline, CDR1 is LNHDA and CDR2 is SQIVND (reference sequence). CDR3 bases: TGTGCCAGTATGGGTCGGGACACTGTAGCAGATACGCAGTATTTT. It is translated as CASMGRDTVADTQYF.

This chain links TRBV7-3 with TRBJ2-3; 8 nucleotides align to TRBD2. Germline V gives CDR1 SGHTA, CDR2 FQGTGA. This CDR3 spans 15 amino acids. The V and J ends lost 5 bases and 2 bases, in that order; junction bases with no gene match: 6. The CDR3: CASSVYSGTTDTQYF. CDR3 nucleotides: TGTGCCAGCAGCGTATATAGCGGGACCACAGATACGCAGTATTTT.

On this clone itself: Within the sample, other DNA sequences also encode this same CDR3. V is TRBV7-2 and J is TRBJ2-7, with D tentatively TRBD1 (5 bases). Germline CDR1 is SGHTA and CDR2 is FQGNSA. The V and J ends lost 0 bases and 4 bases respectively, with 10 bases between them. The CDR3 runs 14 residues. The CDR3 reads CASSLAPGRYEQYF. DNA for the CDR3: TGTGCCAGCAGCTTAGCCCCAGGGCGATACGAGCAGTACTTC.

This clone came up a few times. The rearrangement joins TRBV12-2 to TRBJ1-1; TRBD1 was called by the table and not checked on the DNA. TRBV12-2 is a pseudogene locus. This CDR3 is 14 amino acids long. The CDR3 loop reads CASRSGTGDTEAFF. The CDR3 DNA sequence: TGTGCAAGTCGGTCCGGGACAGGCGACACTGAAGCTTTCTTT.

V is TRBV14 and J is TRBJ1-2, with D unclear. Trimming left V 6 bases short and J 8 bases short, with 13 bases between. Germline V CDR1 and CDR2: SGHDN, FVKESK. The CDR3 is made up of 12 amino acids. The chain's CDR3 is CASSFTRGGYTF. As DNA, the CDR3 is TGTGCCAGCAGTTTCACCCGGGGAGGCTACACCTTC.

In DNA form, the CDR3 reads TGTGCCAGCAGGACTACAGGGAATCGGGAGACCCAGTACTTC. Its protein product is CASRTTGNRETQYF. V usage is TRBV3-1 (or the pseudogene TRBV3-2) and J usage is TRBJ2-5; possible D gene TRBD1, 6 bases. Trimming shortened V by 6 bases and J by 5 bases, and 16 bases separated the two germline ends. CDR3 size: 14 residues. Germline loops: CDR1 LGHDT, CDR2 YNNKEL (reference sequence).

In its sample, this clone was seen once. The V gene is TRBV28, the J gene TRBJ1-1; possibly TRBD1 for D (6 bases). The CDR3 totals 14 residues. Germline loops: CDR1 MDHEN, CDR2 SYDVKM. Trimming removed 7 bases at V and 3 bases at J, with 15 bases between. The CDR3 is CASTVSTGYTEAFF. The CDR3 coding sequence is TGTGCCAGCACCGTTTCTACAGGGTACACTGAAGCTTTCTTT.

This chain connects TRBV18 to TRBJ2-7; D perhaps matches TRBD2 (7 bases). Per the germline V gene, CDR1 is KGHSH and CDR2 is LQKENI. The CDR3 has 14 amino acids. Trimming took off 8 bases at V and 0 bases at J, with 14 bases between the two ends. In DNA, the CDR3 is TGTGCCAGCCAGAGCGGGACAAACTCCTACGAGCAGTACTTC. The encoded protein is CASQSGTNSYEQYF.